This T cell receptor beta chain comes out of a study of blood T cell repertoires in COVID-19. The assay was immunoSEQ multiplex PCR, and TCRdb's table has in-frame clones only and misses some. There are under 350,000 clones in the sample; 80% to 90% occur only once, and about 4% lies in the top ten. Individuals aged about 18 to 89 years were recruited from 24 US areas. V lost 7 bases to trimming and J lost 3 bases; unmatched junction nucleotides: 10. The CDR3 loop spans 17 amino acids. The germline V gene encodes CDR1 MNHEY and CDR2 SMNVEV (reference sequence). V gene TRBV27 combines with J gene TRBJ2-5, with 14 bases matching TRBD2. Sequencing was done on a sample of PBMCs or T cells enriched from blood (not recorded which). The receptor was derived from a woman between 35 and 50 years old with acute COVID-19. The DNA for the CDR3 is TGTGCCAGCAAACCGACTAGCGGGAGGGCCCGGGAAGAGACCCAGTACTTC. As protein: CASKPTSGRAREETQYF.